This T cell receptor beta chain originates from a study of blood T cell repertoires in COVID-19. Looking at the study overall: Researchers got acute and convalescent COVID-19 samples from the United States, Italy and Spain. Nucleic acid was either cDNA or gDNA, and it came from T cells, B-cell-depleted T cells, or PBMCs.

The CDR3 sequence is 16 residues long. Germline V gives CDR1 LGHDT, CDR2 YNNKEL (reference sequence). Germline trimming cut 2 bases from V and 0 bases from J; bases unmatched to any gene: 5. Original processing notes: The authors estimated nucleated cell counts from reference gene primer amplification. TCRdb keeps only in-frame clones here, not all; method: immunoSEQ multiplex PCR. The V and J calls and clone size are taken from that table; D and trimming were inferred from the DNA. The sample has about 260,000 clones; around 83% are singletons. The clonotype comes from a man between 18 and 35 years old with active or convalescent COVID-19. The chain links TRBV3-1 (or the pseudogene TRBV3-2) to TRBJ2-7; 9 nucleotides match TRBD2. The sequencing sample was made of peripheral blood. DNA for the CDR3: TGTGCCAGCAGCCAACTTAGCGGGGGCCTCTCCTACGAGCAGTACTTC. It specifies CASSQLSGGLSYEQYF.